This T cell receptor (beta chain) is from a study of blood T cell repertoires in COVID-19. Study context: T cells, B-cell-depleted T cells, or PBMCs supplied cDNA or gDNA.

Participants were aged roughly 18 to 100 years from 20 to 30 US areas. Cohorts were determined from participant-reported clinical history. The V segment lost 0 bases and the J segment 5 bases; nucleotides outside the gene matches: 5. Germline CDR1 reads SGDLS; CDR2 reads YYNGEE. This CDR3 comprises 15 residues. To note about this clone: In the same sample, other DNA sequences code for this CDR3.

In the source study's methods: Estimation of nucleated cell counts relied on the amplification of reference gene primers. The repertoire was sequenced with immunoSEQ multiplex PCR; TCRdb's copy has only in-frame clones and lacks some. Clone size and V and J calls were adopted from that table, with D and trimming inferred from the DNA. The repertoire holds roughly 250,000 clones, with over 80% as singletons. Sample: PBMCs or T cells enriched from blood (not recorded which). The chain couples TRBV9 to TRBJ2-5, with 9 bases matching TRBD2. This TCR was recovered from a woman aged 18-30 years who had recovered from COVID-19. CDR3 DNA: TGTGCCAGCAGCGTAGGCGGGGGGGCCCTCGAGACCCAGTACTTC. Its protein product is CASSVGGGALETQYF.